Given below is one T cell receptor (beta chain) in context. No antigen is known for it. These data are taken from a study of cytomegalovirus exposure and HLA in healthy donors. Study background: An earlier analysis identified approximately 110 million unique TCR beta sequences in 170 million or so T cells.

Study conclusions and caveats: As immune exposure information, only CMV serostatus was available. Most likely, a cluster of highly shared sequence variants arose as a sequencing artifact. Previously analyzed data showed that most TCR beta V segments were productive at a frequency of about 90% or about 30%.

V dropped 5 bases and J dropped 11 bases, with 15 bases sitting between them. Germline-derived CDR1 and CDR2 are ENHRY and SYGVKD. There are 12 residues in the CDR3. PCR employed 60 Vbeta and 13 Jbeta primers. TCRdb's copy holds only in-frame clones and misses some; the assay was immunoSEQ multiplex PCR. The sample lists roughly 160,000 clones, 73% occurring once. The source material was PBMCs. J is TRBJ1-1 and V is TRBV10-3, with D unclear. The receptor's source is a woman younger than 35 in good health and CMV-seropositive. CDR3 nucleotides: TGTGCCATCAGTACGGACTCCCGGTCCGCTTTCTTT. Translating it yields CAISTDSRSAFF.